These 23 T cell receptor beta chains originate from one sample sequenced in a study of regulatory T cells in long-lasting Graves disease. With iRepertoire HTBI primers and Arm-PCR of CDR3 regions, TCR beta libraries were built. TCRdb independently ran MiXCR on the multiplex PCR reads; one entry per CDR3 protein. The sample includes under 700,000 distinct CDR3 sequences, about 15% of them seen just once. The sample's time point: newly diagnosed GD, antithyroid drugs for less than 3 months. TCR sequences were obtained from RNA taken from PBMCs. These data were also reused for a study on T cells in Graves' hyperthyroidism and ophthalmopathy.

The sample was peripheral blood mononuclear cells (PBMCs), taken at new diagnosis, from a patient treated with antithyroid drugs. The origin of the receptors is a woman aged 40-65 years with Graves disease.

This clonotype was observed once. The rearrangement joins TRBV6-2 or TRBV6-3 to TRBJ2-1; TRBD1 matches at 11 bases. The CDR3 length is 17 residues. From germline, CDR1 is MNHEY and CDR2 SVGEGT. The ends lost 0 bases at V and 6 bases at J; junction bases unmatched: 7. The CDR3 loop reads CASSYSLPGTGGNEQFF. CDR3 sequence (DNA): TGTGCCAGCAGTTACTCACTCCCCGGGACAGGGGGCAATGAGCAGTTCTTC.

Of note for this clonotype: Relative to the germline gene, one junction end is altered; a read error may explain this. This chain connects TRBV19 to TRBJ2-3, with 8 bases that match TRBD1. The CDR3 extends over 14 amino acids. Germline lookup yields CDR1 LNHDA and CDR2 SQIVND (reference sequence). The CDR3 DNA is TGTGCCAGTAGTACGGACAGGGTAACAGATACGCGGTATTTT. It translates to CASSTDRVTDTRYF.

This clonotype has at least ten counts. The chain joins TRBV7-2 to TRBJ2-5; 7 bases fit TRBD2. The CDR3 runs 14 residues. The V and J ends lost 7 bases and 5 bases, in that order; junction bases with no gene match: 10. Germline assignment: CDR1 SGHTA and CDR2 FQGNSA. CDR3 loop: CASINRGLRETQYF. DNA of the CDR3: TGTGCCAGCATAAACCGGGGACTACGGGAGACCCAGTACTTC.

This clonotype was seen a handful of times. V gene TRBV4-1 combines with J gene TRBJ1-5; no reliable D call. The CDR3 consists of 13 residues. V dropped 2 bases and J dropped 4 bases, with 6 bases sitting between them. Per germline, CDR1 MGHRA and CDR2 YSYEKL. DNA of the CDR3: TGCGCCAGCAGCCAAATTCAGAATCAGCCCCAGCATTTT. Its translation is CASSQIQNQPQHF.

There are a few counts of this clonotype. The chain couples TRBV5-1 to TRBJ2-5; TRBD2 is a possible D gene (6 bases). This CDR3 has 14 residues. The V gene's germline CDR1 is SGHRS and CDR2 YFSETQ. V was trimmed by 2 bases and J by 1 base, leaving 9 bases between them. The CDR3, as DNA: TGCGCCAGCAGCTTTGGGGACTTCCAAGAGACCCAGTACTTC. Its translation: CASSFGDFQETQYF.

J is TRBJ2-3 and V is TRBV18; the match to TRBD2 covers 9 bases. The CDR3 is 16 amino acids. Germline CDR1 KGHSH, CDR2 LQKENI. With 3 bases clipped from V and 2 bases from J, the junction kept 6 bases outside the gene matches. This CDR3 is CASSPRVAGATDTQYF. Written as DNA, the CDR3 is TGTGCCAGCTCACCCCGGGTAGCGGGGGCCACAGATACGCAGTATTTT.

The table lists this clonotype with many counts. The chain is built from TRBV12-3 or TRBV12-4 and TRBJ2-7; TRBD1 might be the D (5 bases). Trimming removed 1 base from V and 5 bases from J, with 12 bases in between. There are 14 residues in the CDR3. The CDR3 here is CASSLVGRVNEQYF. The CDR3 nucleotides are TGTGCCAGCAGTTTAGTTGGCAGGGTCAACGAGCAGTACTTC.

This clonotype was counted ten times or more. The DNA for the CDR3 is TGTGCCAGCAGCCCGTATAGCAATCAGCCCCAGCATTTT. Translated, it gives CASSPYSNQPQHF. J is TRBJ1-5 and V is TRBV12-3 or TRBV12-4, with no clear D. Deletions cut 6 bases from V and 0 bases from J, with 6 bases between. This CDR3 contains 13 residues.

This chain's CDR3 is CSARDHILGRGRETQYF. The CDR3 DNA is TGCAGTGCTAGAGACCATATCTTGGGCAGGGGGCGGGAGACCCAGTACTTC. V usage is TRBV20-1 and J usage is TRBJ2-5; 8 bases are shared with TRBD1. The CDR3 runs 17 residues. CDR1 and CDR2 (germline): DFQATT, SNEGSKA (reference sequence). The trim removed 0 bases at V and 5 bases at J, leaving 14 bases unmatched.

This clonotype was seen ten or more times. The chain joins TRBV2 to TRBJ1-1, with 7 bases aligning to TRBD1. The germline V gene encodes CDR1 SNHLY and CDR2 FYNNEI. The CDR3 loop spans 13 amino acids. V trimming: 4 bases; J trimming: 6 bases; junction bases outside the gene matches: 5. The CDR3 region has the DNA TGTGCCAGCAGTGCCTTACAGGGGCCTGAAGCTTTCTTT. Translating it yields CASSALQGPEAFF. The full variable domain, completed using reference TRBV2 and TRBJ1-1, is EPEVTQTPSHQVTQMGQEVILRCVPISNHLYFYWYRQILGQKVEFLVSFYNNEISEKSEIFDDQFSVERPDGSNFTLKIRSTKLEDSAMYFCASSALQGPEAFFGQGTRLTVV.

This clonotype was seen many times. This chain joins TRBV5-6 and TRBJ2-3; 7 bases agree with TRBD1. CDR3 size: 12 residues. The germline CDR1 and CDR2 sequences are SGHDT and YYEEEE. The junction had 4 bases not matched to a gene; V was cut back by 3 bases and J by 9 bases. The CDR3 spells CASSSGQSTQYF. For the CDR3, the DNA is TGTGCCAGCAGCTCGGGACAGTCAACGCAGTATTTT.

This clonotype has a count of ten or more. The V gene is TRBV30, the J gene TRBJ1-1; D is unclear. Germline assignment: CDR1 GTSNPN and CDR2 SVGIG (reference sequence). Trimming removed 2 bases from V and 4 bases from J, with 11 bases in between. The CDR3 consists of 13 residues. The CDR3 region has the DNA TGTGCCTGGAGTTCCGTCTTCCCCACTGAAGCTTTCTTT. Its translation is CAWSSVFPTEAFF.

The J gene is TRBJ1-2, the V gene TRBV7-9, with no clear D. Deletions cut 1 base from V and 8 bases from J, with 17 bases between. CDR3 length: 15 residues. Germline values: CDR1 SEHNR, CDR2 FQNEAQ (reference sequence). The CDR3 DNA follows: TGTGCCAGCAGCTTAGAACCGGACTACTCGGTCGGCTACACCTTC. This sequence encodes CASSLEPDYSVGYTF.

This clonotype was counted many times. The chain joins TRBV12-3 or TRBV12-4 to TRBJ2-1; 10 positions match TRBD1. V gave up 8 bases and J gave up 5 bases; unmatched junction bases: 6. This CDR3 has 14 amino acids. The CDR3 here is CASQSGTGDNEQFF. In DNA form, the CDR3 reads TGTGCCAGCCAATCCGGGACAGGGGACAATGAGCAGTTCTTC.

There are many counts of this clonotype. This rearrangement joins TRBV2 to TRBJ2-1; the D gene is possibly TRBD1 (6 bases). Germline CDR1 is SNHLY and CDR2 is FYNNEI. V was pared by 7 bases and J by 4 bases, with 11 bases between. The CDR3 consists of 13 residues. The CDR3 coding sequence is TGTGCCAGCATCCAAGGACAGTACAATGAGCAGTTCTTC. Protein product: CASIQGQYNEQFF.

The chain recombines TRBV18 with TRBJ1-5; maybe TRBD1 (6 bases). This CDR3 has 14 residues. Per the germline V gene, CDR1 is KGHSH and CDR2 is LQKENI. The germline V and J ends were trimmed by 6 bases and 5 bases, with 14 bases remaining between them. CDR3 sequence reads: CASSLQQGDQPQHF. For the CDR3, the DNA is TGTGCCAGCTCTCTTCAACAGGGCGATCAGCCCCAGCATTTT.

This clonotype was detected many times. The chain carries TRBV20-1 and TRBJ2-7; 14 bases are a match to TRBD2. The trim removed 5 bases at V and 0 bases at J, leaving 6 bases unmatched. This CDR3 has 16 amino acids. Germline CDR1 reads DFQATT; CDR2 reads SNEGSKA (reference sequence). In DNA form, the CDR3 reads TGCAGTGCTCACGGACTAGCGGGGGGAGGCTCCTACGAGCAGTACTTC. It translates to CSAHGLAGGGSYEQYF.

The V and J genes are TRBV29-1 and TRBJ2-7; maybe TRBD2 (5 bases). CDR1 SQVTM and CDR2 ANQGSEA come from the germline V gene. This CDR3 region has 13 residues. CDR3 nucleotide sequence: TGCAGTGCTAGCCCGGGGAGCTCCTACGAGCAGTACTTC. Protein: CSASPGSSYEQYF.

This clonotype was counted many times. This chain uses TRBV27 with TRBJ1-2; D ambiguous. The CDR3 consists of 15 residues. Germline-derived CDR1 and CDR2 are MNHEY and SMNVEV (reference sequence). The V and J ends lost 2 bases and 2 bases respectively, with 12 bases between them. For the CDR3, the DNA is TGTGCCAGCAGTTTAAAGGGCAACGCAAACTATGGCTACACCTTC. Translated, it gives CASSLKGNANYGYTF.

There are a few counts of this clonotype. The chain links TRBV4-1 to TRBJ1-5, with TRBD1 matching over 12 bases. J lost 4 bases, V lost 3 bases, and 4 bases had no gene match. The germline V gene encodes CDR1 MGHRA and CDR2 YSYEKL. The CDR3 consists of 16 residues. This CDR3 reads CASSQPGQGANQPQHF. DNA of the CDR3: TGCGCCAGCAGCCAGCCGGGACAGGGGGCAAATCAGCCCCAGCATTTT.

This clonotype was seen only a few times. The J gene is TRBJ2-3, the V gene TRBV7-2; 8 positions match TRBD2. Looked up from germline, CDR1 is SGHTA and CDR2 is FQGNSA. CDR3 length: 16 amino acids. V lost 5 bases, J lost 5 bases, and 12 bases stayed unmatched. The CDR3 DNA reads as TGTGCCAGCAGCACCCACAGCGGGGGAGGGGGAGATACGCAGTATTTT. The encoded protein is CASSTHSGGGGDTQYF.

A remark on this clonotype: Just one base apart from a much larger clone, this may be a read error. V and J are TRBV6-1 and TRBJ2-1; 7 bases fit TRBD1. The CDR3 is 16 residues long. V was clipped by 11 bases and J by 0 bases; unmatched bases: 13. From germline, CDR1 is MNHNS and CDR2 SASEGT. This chain's CDR3 is CAGKDRADISYNEQFF. Here the CDR3 DNA reads TGTGCCGGCAAAGACAGGGCCGATATCTCCTACAATGAGCAGTTCTTC.

Written as DNA, the CDR3 is TGTGCCATCAGATACGGACAGGATGGCTACACCTTC. Its translation: CAIRYGQDGYTF. This chain connects TRBV10-3 to TRBJ1-2, with 7 bases that match TRBD1. Germline loops: CDR1 ENHRY, CDR2 SYGVKD. V lost 6 bases, J lost 6 bases, and 4 bases stayed unmatched. The CDR3 runs to 12 residues.